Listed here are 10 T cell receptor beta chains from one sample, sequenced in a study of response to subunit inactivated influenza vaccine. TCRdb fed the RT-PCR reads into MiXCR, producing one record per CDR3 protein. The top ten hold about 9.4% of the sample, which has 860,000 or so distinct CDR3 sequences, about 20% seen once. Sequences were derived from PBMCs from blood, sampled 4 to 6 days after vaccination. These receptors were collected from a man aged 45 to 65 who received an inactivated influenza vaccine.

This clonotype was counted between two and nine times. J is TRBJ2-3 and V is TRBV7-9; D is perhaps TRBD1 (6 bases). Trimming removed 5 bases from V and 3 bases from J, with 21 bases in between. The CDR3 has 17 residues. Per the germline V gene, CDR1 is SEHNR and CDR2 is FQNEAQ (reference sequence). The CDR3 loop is CASSRGVRGDMTDTQYF. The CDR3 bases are TGTGCCAGCAGCCGTGGAGTTAGAGGGGACATGACAGATACGCAGTATTTT.

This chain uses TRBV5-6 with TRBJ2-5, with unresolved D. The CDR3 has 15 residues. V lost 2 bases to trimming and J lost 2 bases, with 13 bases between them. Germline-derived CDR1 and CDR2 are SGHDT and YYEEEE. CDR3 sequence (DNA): TGTGCCAGCAGCTTTGGGAACCCAATTCAAGAGACCCAGTACTTC. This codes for CASSFGNPIQETQYF.

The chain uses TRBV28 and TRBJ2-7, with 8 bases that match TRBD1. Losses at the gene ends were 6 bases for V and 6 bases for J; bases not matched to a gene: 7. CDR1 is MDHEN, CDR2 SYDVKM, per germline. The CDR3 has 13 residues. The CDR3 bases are TGTGCCAGCAGCCCTACAGGGGGTAGCGAGCAGTACTTC. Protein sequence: CASSPTGGSEQYF.

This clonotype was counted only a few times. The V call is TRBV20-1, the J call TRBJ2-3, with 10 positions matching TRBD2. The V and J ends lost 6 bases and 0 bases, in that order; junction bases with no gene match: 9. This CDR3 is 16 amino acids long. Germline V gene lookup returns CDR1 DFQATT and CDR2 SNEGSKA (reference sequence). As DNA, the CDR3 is TGCAGTGCCACAACTACTAGCGGGGTGAGCACAGATACGCAGTATTTT. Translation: CSATTTSGVSTDTQYF.

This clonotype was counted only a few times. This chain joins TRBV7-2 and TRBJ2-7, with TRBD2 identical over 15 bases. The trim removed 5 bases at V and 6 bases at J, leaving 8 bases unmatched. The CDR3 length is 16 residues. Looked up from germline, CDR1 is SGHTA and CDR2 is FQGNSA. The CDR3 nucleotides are TGTGCCAGCAGCCACGGACTAGCGGGAGGGCAGTCCGAGCAGTACTTC. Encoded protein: CASSHGLAGGQSEQYF.

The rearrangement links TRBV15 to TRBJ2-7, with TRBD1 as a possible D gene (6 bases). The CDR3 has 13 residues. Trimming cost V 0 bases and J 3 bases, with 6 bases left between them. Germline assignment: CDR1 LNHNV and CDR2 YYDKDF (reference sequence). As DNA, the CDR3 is TGTGCCACCAGCAGAGAGACAGGCTACGAGCAGTACTTC. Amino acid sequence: CATSRETGYEQYF.

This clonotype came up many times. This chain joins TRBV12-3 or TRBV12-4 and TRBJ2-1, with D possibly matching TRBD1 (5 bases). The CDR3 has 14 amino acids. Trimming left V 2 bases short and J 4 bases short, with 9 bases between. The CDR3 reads CASSLSGAYNEQFF. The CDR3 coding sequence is TGTGCCAGCAGTTTAAGTGGGGCGTACAATGAGCAGTTCTTC.

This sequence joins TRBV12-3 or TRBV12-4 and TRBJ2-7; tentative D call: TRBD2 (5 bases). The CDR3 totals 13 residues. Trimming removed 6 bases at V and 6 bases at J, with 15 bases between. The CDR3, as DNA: TGTGCCAGCAGCACCCTCCGGGAACCCGAGCAGTACTTC. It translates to CASSTLREPEQYF.

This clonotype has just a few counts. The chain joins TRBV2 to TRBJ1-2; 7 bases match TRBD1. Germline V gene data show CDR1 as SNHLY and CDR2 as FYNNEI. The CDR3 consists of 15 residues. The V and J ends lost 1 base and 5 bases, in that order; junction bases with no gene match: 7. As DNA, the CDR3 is TGTGCCAGCAGTGAAGGGAGGCAGGGGGGGTATGGCTACACCTTC. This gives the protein CASSEGRQGGYGYTF. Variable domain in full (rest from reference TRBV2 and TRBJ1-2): EPEVTQTPSHQVTQMGQEVILRCVPISNHLYFYWYRQILGQKVEFLVSFYNNEISEKSEIFDDQFSVERPDGSNFTLKIRSTKLEDSAMYFCASSEGRQGGYGYTFGSGTRLTVV.

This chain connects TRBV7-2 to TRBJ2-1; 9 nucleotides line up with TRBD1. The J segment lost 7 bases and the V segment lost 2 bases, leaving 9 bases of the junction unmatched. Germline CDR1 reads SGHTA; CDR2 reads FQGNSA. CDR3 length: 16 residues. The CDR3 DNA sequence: TGTGCCAGCAGCTTACTCCGGACAGGGGACAGGAATGAGCAGTTCTTC. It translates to CASSLLRTGDRNEQFF.